The next 19 T cell receptor beta chains were all read from a single sample in a study of naive and memory T cell subsets. Overall study findings and caveats: Naive repertoires, especially CD8, held a few larger clonotypes, possibly memory cells re-expressing CD45RA.

Both TRBC1 and TRBC2 were covered by a beta constant-region primer of two equimolar oligonucleotides. Ligated cDNA was amplified by four rounds of PCR with nested alpha and beta constant-region primers and SP2. Each CDR3 protein is one row after TCRdb ran MiXCR on the UMI-ligation and nested PCR reads. The table includes more than 95,000 distinct CDR3 sequences, more than 14% detected once. These receptors lack a known antigen. Sample: naive CD8+ T cells from blood. These receptors all stem from a human donor in good health.

The table lists this clonotype with a few counts. The chain employs TRBV3-1 and TRBJ2-3; TRBD2 is a possible D gene (6 bases). Trimming took off 5 bases at V and 2 bases at J, with 11 bases between the two ends. Looked up from germline, CDR1 is LGHDT and CDR2 is YNNKEL (reference sequence). This CDR3 has 14 residues. CDR3 sequence (DNA): TGTGCCAGCAGCAATGGCGGGGCCACAGATACGCAGTATTTT. Protein product: CASSNGGATDTQYF.

The chain employs TRBV27 and TRBJ2-7; 9 nucleotides match TRBD1. After removal of 5 bases from V and 7 bases from J, the junction contained 12 bases not matched to a gene. The length of the CDR3 is 15 residues. Germline-derived CDR1 and CDR2 are MNHEY and SMNVEV (reference sequence). The CDR3 DNA follows: TGTGCCAGCAGTCCAACAGGGGGCTCGAAGGGGGAGCAGTACTTC. Its translation is CASSPTGGSKGEQYF.

This clonotype was seen ten or more times. This chain connects TRBV6-2 or TRBV6-3 to TRBJ2-1; TRBD2 matches 12 bases. The CDR3 is 19 residues long. CDR1 is MNHEY, CDR2 SVGEGT, per germline. V lost 0 bases, J lost 0 bases, and 6 bases stayed unmatched. CDR3 coding DNA: TGTGCCAGCAGTTACTCGACGCTAGCGGGAGGGCCCTCCTACAATGAGCAGTTCTTC. It is translated as CASSYSTLAGGPSYNEQFF.

This clonotype has only a few counts. The chain carries TRBV6-5 and TRBJ2-1; 8 bases are shared with TRBD2. The CDR3 runs to 14 residues. V trimming: 2 bases; J trimming: 4 bases; junction bases outside the gene matches: 1. In germline, CDR1 is MNHEY, CDR2 SVGAGI. CDR3: CASSYQREYNEQFF. The CDR3 nucleotides read TGTGCCAGCAGTTACCAGCGGGAGTACAATGAGCAGTTCTTC.

The CDR3 bases are TGCGCCAGCAGCCAAGTCCCAGGACAGAGCTCCTACAATGAGCAGTTCTTC. The encoded protein is CASSQVPGQSSYNEQFF. This chain uses TRBV4-3 with TRBJ2-1; a possible D gene is TRBD1 (6 bases). CDR3 length: 17 residues. Trimming shortened V by 1 base and J by 0 bases, and 13 bases separated the two germline ends. Germline V gene sequence: CDR1 LGHNA, CDR2 YSLEER.

The rearrangement uses TRBV28 and TRBJ2-5; maybe TRBD1 (6 bases). V lost 4 bases and J lost 0, with 12 bases in between. CDR1 MDHEN and CDR2 SYDVKM come from the germline V gene. CDR3 length: 15 residues. CDR3 nucleotides: TGTGCCAGCAGTTCACCGGGACAATACCAAGAGACCCAGTACTTC. As protein: CASSSPGQYQETQYF.

The rearrangement joins TRBV2 to TRBJ2-1; D ambiguous. The germline V gene encodes CDR1 SNHLY and CDR2 FYNNEI. The CDR3 extends over 12 amino acids. The germline V and J ends were trimmed by 3 bases and 8 bases, with 8 bases remaining between them. The DNA for the CDR3 is TGTGCCAGCAGTGAGCGGCGTTATGAGCAGTTCTTC. Translated, it gives CASSERRYEQFF.

This chain uses TRBV12-3 or TRBV12-4 with TRBJ2-7, with a weak D call TRBD1 (6 bases). Trimming took off 5 bases at V and 3 bases at J, with 14 bases between the two ends. The CDR3 spans 14 residues. The CDR3 DNA sequence: TGTGCCAGCAGTGCAGGGGTTTTTGGCTACGAGCAGTACTTC. It translates to CASSAGVFGYEQYF.

The chain links TRBV7-2 to TRBJ2-7, with D possibly TRBD2 on 6 matching bases. Deletions cut 5 bases from V and 5 bases from J, with 22 bases between. This CDR3 contains 16 residues. The germline CDR1 and CDR2 sequences are SGHTA and FQGNSA. CDR3 residues: CASSDVGGREYDEQYF. In nucleotides, the CDR3 is TGTGCCAGCAGCGACGTGGGGGGTAGAGAGTACGACGAGCAGTACTTC.

The sample holds a few counts of this clonotype. The chain has TRBV7-9 and TRBJ2-7, with D uncertain. Looked up from germline, CDR1 is SEHNR and CDR2 is FQNEAQ (reference sequence). This CDR3 comprises 13 residues. V was clipped by 1 base and J by 2 bases, with 6 bases between them. The CDR3 loop reads CASSLVDTYEQYF. DNA of the CDR3: TGTGCCAGCAGCTTAGTCGACACCTACGAGCAGTACTTC.

The chain joins TRBV27 to TRBJ2-3; 12 nucleotides align to TRBD2. The V segment lost 3 bases and the J segment 11 bases; nucleotides outside the gene matches: 9. Germline V CDR1 and CDR2: MNHEY, SMNVEV (reference sequence). The CDR3 is made up of 15 amino acids. The CDR3 loop reads CASSFTSGRLDRQYF. CDR3 nucleotides: TGTGCCAGCAGTTTTACTAGCGGGAGGTTAGATCGGCAGTATTTT.

A note on this clonotype: A read error may explain this, as a much larger clone is one base away. V is TRBV29-1 and J is TRBJ2-7; tentative D call: TRBD2 (6 bases). CDR1 is SQVTM, CDR2 ANQGSEA, per germline. CDR3 length: 14 amino acids. The CDR3 loop reads CSVEPVEGTYDQYF. CDR3 coding DNA: TGCAGCGTTGAACCCGTGGAGGGTACCTACGATCAGTACTTC.

The chain has TRBV11-2 and TRBJ2-3; tentative D call: TRBD1 (6 bases). Germline values: CDR1 SGHAT, CDR2 FQNNGV. The CDR3 length is 14 residues. Trimming removed 5 bases from V and 2 bases from J, with 11 bases in between. The CDR3 region has the DNA TGTGCCAGCAGCGAAACAGGGCCCACAGATACGCAGTATTTT. This codes for CASSETGPTDTQYF.

This clonotype has just a few counts. The rearrangement uses TRBV19 and TRBJ2-5; perhaps D is TRBD1 or TRBD2 (5 bases each). The CDR3 has 14 amino acids. V was clipped by 3 bases and J by 2 bases, with 10 bases between them. The germline CDR1 and CDR2 sequences are LNHDA and SQIVND (reference sequence). The CDR3 loop is CASSMRGGQETQYF. For the CDR3, the DNA is TGTGCCAGTAGTATGAGGGGCGGACAAGAGACCCAGTACTTC.

The rearrangement joins TRBV2 to TRBJ1-1, with TRBD1 as a possible D gene (6 bases). The germline gives CDR1 SNHLY, CDR2 FYNNEI. V shed 3 bases and J shed 2 bases, with 28 bases lying between them. The length of the CDR3 is 20 residues. Here the CDR3 reads CASSDLGRGGTSPANTEAFF. CDR3 nucleotide sequence: TGTGCCAGCAGTGATCTAGGAAGGGGAGGGACATCCCCTGCCAACACTGAAGCTTTCTTT.

This clonotype was detected only a few times. The J gene is TRBJ2-5, the V gene TRBV7-9; D unclear. The CDR3 is 13 residues long. In germline, CDR1 is SEHNR, CDR2 FQNEAQ (reference sequence). The V end was cut by 4 bases, the J end by 5 bases, with 11 bases between. CDR3 sequence: CASSWAVGETQYF. The CDR3 DNA reads as TGTGCCAGCAGCTGGGCGGTCGGGGAGACCCAGTACTTC.

This clonotype was seen only a few times. The V and J genes are TRBV2 and TRBJ1-5; D is unclear. CDR1 and CDR2 (germline): SNHLY, FYNNEI. The V end was cut by 8 bases, the J end by 0 bases, with 23 bases between. The CDR3 sequence is 18 residues long. In DNA, the CDR3 is TGTGCCAGCGGTCAGAAACCTATGTCAACGGGTAGCAATCAGCCCCAGCATTTT. This gives the protein CASGQKPMSTGSNQPQHF.

This clonotype was detected many times. Compared with germline, one end of the junction differs, possibly owing to a read error. This sequence joins TRBV7-7 and TRBJ2-7; possible D gene TRBD2, 5 bases. Germline loops: CDR1 SSHAT, CDR2 FNYEAQ (reference sequence). The CDR3 has 15 residues. Written as DNA, the CDR3 is TGTGCTAGCAGCCCTAGCCTACAGCGGCTGGGCGAGCAGTACTTC. It encodes CASSPSLQRLGEQYF.

This clonotype has a handful of counts. The CDR3 nucleotides read TGTGCCAGTAGTATAGACGCGACAGCCTACGAGCAGTACTTC. It specifies CASSIDATAYEQYF. The chain is built from TRBV19 and TRBJ2-7, with a weak D call TRBD1 (5 bases). There are 14 residues in the CDR3. Trimming shortened V by 0 bases and J by 2 bases, and 8 bases separated the two germline ends. CDR1 LNHDA and CDR2 SQIVND come from the germline V gene (reference sequence).